This passage covers 27 T cell receptor beta chains from one sample sequenced in a study of blood T cells in healthy people across ages. A second 7 to 11 cycle PCR used barcoded and J-beta primers. TCRdb fed the 5' RACE reads into MiXCR, producing one record per CDR3 protein. The table has roughly 700,000 distinct CDR3 sequences, about a third seen once. Sequencing was done on a sample of blood. The receptors were gathered from a woman at least 80 years old in good health.

About this clonotype: One base away lies a much larger clone, so this may be a sequencing read error. V gene TRBV20-1 combines with J gene TRBJ2-3, with D hard to call. The germline V and J ends were trimmed by 1 base and 6 bases, with 14 bases remaining between them. CDR3 size: 14 residues. Germline values: CDR1 DFQATT, CDR2 SNEGSKA (reference sequence). The CDR3 nucleotides read TGCAGTGCTAGAGCCCCCAGTACCAGGGATACGCAGTATTTT. Translating it yields CSARAPSTRDTQYF.

Of note for this clonotype: Sequence at one end of the junction differs from germline and may be a read error. V and J are TRBV10-3 and TRBJ1-4, with 9 bases lining up with TRBD1. Germline-derived CDR1 and CDR2 are ENHRY and SYGVKD. This CDR3 has 14 amino acids. CDR3: CAIRTGGYNEKLLF. In DNA, the CDR3 is TGTGCCATCAGGACAGGGGGATATAATGAAAAACTGCTTTTT.

The chain combines TRBV21-1 with TRBJ2-5; the table names TRBD2, a call not compared with the DNA. TRBV21-1 is shown as a pseudogene. This CDR3 contains 16 residues. CDR3 sequence reads: CASSKGGLASYNEQYF. CDR3 bases: TGTGCCAGCAGCAAAGGGGGACTAGCGTCCTACAATGAGCAGTACTTC.

Many counts were recorded for this clonotype. The chain links TRBV20-1 to TRBJ2-1; no reliable D call. This CDR3 has 15 residues. Germline V gives CDR1 DFQATT, CDR2 SNEGSKA (reference sequence). The V end lost 3 bases, the J end lost 0 bases, and 12 bases lay between the germline ends. The CDR3, as DNA: TGCAGTGCTAGTCTTTCAGCAAGCTCCTACAATGAGCAGTTCTTC. Translation: CSASLSASSYNEQFF.

Comment on this clonotype: Because the CDR3's place on the DNA is in doubt, the DNA is left out and the CDR3 is given as listed by TCRdb. The chain is built from TRBV5-1 and TRBJ2-7; TRBD2 reflects the table's D call only, with no check against the DNA. The CDR3 region is 21 residues in length, termini included. The germline CDR1 and CDR2 sequences are SGHRS and YFSETQ. CDR3 sequence: CASSFYICSARIPASTYEQYF.

A remark on this clonotype: This clone may be a read error of a much larger clone one base away. The genes are TRBV29-1 and TRBJ1-2; D ambiguous. The CDR3 loop spans 12 amino acids. Per the germline V gene, CDR1 is SQVTM and CDR2 is ANQGSEA. CDR3 region: CSVKSLNCGYTF. CDR3 bases: TGCAGCGTTAAAAGTCTGAACTGTGGCTACACCTTC.

About this clonotype: This could be a read error, since a much larger clone is one nucleotide away. The rearrangement joins TRBV30 to TRBJ1-2; D unresolved. Germline CDR1 GTSNPN, CDR2 SVGIG (reference sequence). The CDR3 sequence is 13 residues long. Trimming pared 4 bases from V and 8 bases from J, leaving 17 bases between. As DNA, the CDR3 is TGTGCCTGGAAGTCTGAAAGACGAGCGGGCTACACCTTC. This encodes CAWKSERRAGYTF.

The sample holds many counts of this clonotype. The chain carries TRBV6-1 and TRBJ2-4; tentative D call: TRBD2 (7 bases). Per the germline V gene, CDR1 is MNHNS and CDR2 is SASEGT. The CDR3 runs to 17 residues. Trimming shortened V by 0 bases and J by 0 bases, and 12 bases separated the two germline ends. The chain's CDR3 is CASSEATRGLAKNIQYF. CDR3 in DNA: TGTGCCAGCAGTGAAGCTACGCGGGGGCTAGCCAAAAACATTCAGTACTTC.

This clonotype was seen ten or more times. The chain carries TRBV5-1 and TRBJ2-1; D is unclear. This CDR3 region has 16 residues. The germline V gene encodes CDR1 SGHRS and CDR2 YFSETQ. Trimming stripped 4 bases from V and 2 bases from J, with 16 bases between. The CDR3 sequence is CASSPYDPTTYNEQFF. The CDR3 DNA reads TGCGCCAGCAGCCCCTATGATCCAACTACCTACAATGAGCAGTTCTTC. Full variable domain (rest looked up from reference TRBV5-1 and TRBJ2-1): KAGVTQTPRYLIKTRGQQVTLSCSPISGHRSVSWYQQTPGQGLQFLFEYFSETQRNKGNFPGRFSGRQFSNSRSEMNVSTLELGDSALYLCASSPYDPTTYNEQFFGPGTRLTVL.

This clonotype was detected a few times. The chain recombines TRBV28 with TRBJ2-7; weak D call: TRBD1 (6 bases). The V gene's germline CDR1 is MDHEN and CDR2 SYDVKM. Trimming pared 6 bases from V and 7 bases from J, leaving 19 bases between. The CDR3 runs to 14 residues. The CDR3 DNA reads TGTGCCAGCAGCACGTTTAGGGACAACGCTGAGCAGTACTTC. This gives the protein CASSTFRDNAEQYF.

This clonotype has at least ten counts. The CDR3 DNA sequence: TGCAGTGCTAGGGGCGGGACAGGATCCTACAATGAGCAGTTCTTC. It is translated as CSARGGTGSYNEQFF. The rearrangement joins TRBV20-1 to TRBJ2-1; 8 bases match TRBD1. V lost 3 bases to trimming and J lost 1 base; unmatched junction nucleotides: 5. The CDR3 contains 15 residues. The germline gives CDR1 DFQATT, CDR2 SNEGSKA (reference sequence).

V and J are TRBV10-3 and TRBJ2-1; 13 positions agree with TRBD2. The germline CDR1 and CDR2 sequences are ENHRY and SYGVKD. V gave up 2 bases and J gave up 9 bases; unmatched junction bases: 7. This CDR3 spans 16 amino acids. CDR3 residues: CAISEGLAGASLEQFF. For the CDR3, the DNA is TGTGCCATCAGTGAGGGACTAGCGGGGGCATCGCTTGAGCAGTTCTTC.

This chain uses TRBV20-1 with TRBJ2-1; 10 bases align to TRBD2. The CDR3 has 15 amino acids. Germline CDR1 is DFQATT and CDR2 is SNEGSKA (reference sequence). The junction had 2 bases not matched to a gene; V was cut back by 3 bases and J by 0 bases. CDR3 residues: CSARSSGSSYNEQFF. The CDR3 DNA sequence: TGCAGTGCTAGGTCTAGCGGGAGCTCCTACAATGAGCAGTTCTTC.

This clonotype has a count of ten or more. V is TRBV5-1 and J is TRBJ2-7, with D perhaps TRBD2 (5 bases). The CDR3 loop spans 14 amino acids. V dropped 0 bases and J dropped 5 bases, with 12 bases sitting between them. The germline gives CDR1 SGHRS, CDR2 YFSETQ. CDR3 protein: CASSLGTGRDEQYF. CDR3 nucleotide sequence: TGCGCCAGCAGCTTGGGAACGGGAAGGGACGAGCAGTACTTC. The full variable domain, its missing parts supplied by reference TRBV5-1 and TRBJ2-7, is KAGVTQTPRYLIKTRGQQVTLSCSPISGHRSVSWYQQTPGQGLQFLFEYFSETQRNKGNFPGRFSGRQFSNSRSEMNVSTLELGDSALYLCASSLGTGRDEQYFGPGTRLTVT.

This clonotype was observed many times. The gene calls are TRBV7-2 and TRBJ2-5, with TRBD2 matching 11 bases. The germline gives CDR1 SGHTA, CDR2 FQGNSA. This CDR3 is built from 15 residues. Unmatched junction bases numbered 7, after V lost 5 bases and J lost 5 bases. The CDR3 spells CASSPAPSGGETQYF. In DNA form, the CDR3 reads TGTGCCAGCAGCCCTGCCCCTAGCGGGGGGGAGACCCAGTACTTC.

This clonotype was counted at least ten times. The rearrangement joins TRBV30 to TRBJ2-7; D not certain. The germline V gene encodes CDR1 GTSNPN and CDR2 SVGIG (reference sequence). The CDR3 is 13 residues long. The germline V and J ends were trimmed by 3 bases and 3 bases, with 12 bases remaining between them. The chain's CDR3 is CAWSPGVGYEQYF. In DNA, the CDR3 is TGTGCCTGGAGCCCGGGTGTAGGCTACGAGCAGTACTTC.

This clonotype was counted ten times or more. V usage is TRBV13 and J usage is TRBJ2-7; 10 bases align to TRBD2. The CDR3 extends over 15 amino acids. V lost 7 bases and J lost 0; bases outside the gene matches: 6. Germline V gene data show CDR1 as PRHDT and CDR2 as FYEKMQ (reference sequence). CDR3 nucleotides: TGTGCCAGCACCCTGGGACTAGCGTCCTCCTACGAGCAGTACTTC. Its protein product is CASTLGLASSYEQYF.

At least ten counts were recorded for this clonotype. The chain combines TRBV3-1 with TRBJ2-5; 9 bases fit TRBD2. Germline trimming cut 1 base from V and 11 bases from J; bases unmatched to any gene: 14. The germline CDR1 and CDR2 sequences are LGHDT and YNNKEL (reference sequence). The CDR3 loop spans 16 amino acids. This CDR3 reads CASSQVGQRGAHQQYF. The CDR3 DNA sequence: TGTGCCAGCAGCCAAGTAGGCCAGCGGGGGGCGCATCAGCAGTACTTC.

The sample holds a few counts of this clonotype. The chain is built from TRBV5-1 and TRBJ1-4; TRBD1 matches at 9 bases. After removal of 4 bases from V and 8 bases from J, the junction contained 9 bases not matched to a gene. This CDR3 spans 15 amino acids. The V gene's germline CDR1 is SGHRS and CDR2 YFSETQ. CDR3 in DNA: TGCGCCAGCAGCCCATACGGACAGGGGCGGGAAAAACTGTTTTTT. Amino acids: CASSPYGQGREKLFF.

This chain connects TRBV6-5 to TRBJ2-2, with TRBD2 matching over 11 bases. This CDR3 region has 18 residues. Germline V gene data show CDR1 as MNHEY and CDR2 as SVGAGI. The V segment lost 4 bases and the J segment 2 bases; nucleotides outside the gene matches: 9. CDR3: CASSWGLAGGLNTGELFF. As DNA, the CDR3 is TGTGCCAGCAGTTGGGGTTTAGCGGGGGGGTTAAACACCGGGGAGCTGTTTTTT.

The CDR3 region is CASKRTGAADTQYF. DNA of the CDR3: TGTGCCAGCAAGAGGACAGGGGCGGCAGATACGCAGTATTTT. The J gene is TRBJ2-3, the V gene TRBV2; 9 nucleotides agree with TRBD1. Trimming took 7 bases from V and 4 from J; bases not matched to a gene: 6. This CDR3 has 14 amino acids. Looked up from germline, CDR1 is SNHLY and CDR2 is FYNNEI.

This clonotype was seen many times. V usage is TRBV4-2 and J usage is TRBJ1-2; a possible D gene is TRBD1 (5 bases). V was shortened by 3 bases and J by 5 bases, with 16 bases between the two germline ends. CDR3 length equals 15 residues. Germline loops: CDR1 LGHNA, CDR2 YNFKEQ. CDR3 amino acids: CASSQPRDHNYGYTF. For the CDR3, the DNA is TGTGCCAGCAGCCAGCCTCGGGACCACAATTATGGCTACACCTTC.

The chain uses TRBV13 and TRBJ2-3, with D perhaps given as TRBD1 or TRBD2 (5 bases each). Germline CDR1 reads PRHDT; CDR2 reads FYEKMQ (reference sequence). The CDR3 runs to 14 residues. Trimming took off 5 bases at V and 6 bases at J, with 15 bases between the two ends. The chain's CDR3 is CASSRGPWGDTQYF. The CDR3 DNA reads as TGTGCCAGCAGCCGGGGACCTTGGGGGGATACGCAGTATTTT. Full variable domain (outside the CDR3, taken from reference TRBV13 and TRBJ2-3): AAGVIQSPRHLIKEKRETATLKCYPIPRHDTVYWYQQGPGQDPQFLISFYEKMQSDKGSIPDRFSAQQFSDYHSELNMSSLELGDSALYFCASSRGPWGDTQYFGPGTRLTVL.

This clonotype was seen many times. V gene TRBV7-2 combines with J gene TRBJ2-3; 10 bases align to TRBD2. Germline V gene lookup returns CDR1 SGHTA and CDR2 FQGNSA. The junction had 12 bases not matched to a gene; V was cut back by 5 bases and J by 7 bases. The CDR3 runs 16 residues. The CDR3 DNA reads as TGTGCCAGCAGCCCCGGGGAGCGGGGGGGCATTCATACGCAGTATTTT. This encodes CASSPGERGGIHTQYF.

CDR3 loop: CVNSGQGSDEQFF. The CDR3 bases are TGTGTCAACAGCGGACAGGGCAGCGATGAGCAGTTCTTC. The chain combines TRBV6-6 with TRBJ2-1; TRBD1 agrees at 8 bases. This CDR3 region has 13 residues. Germline loops: CDR1 MNHNY, CDR2 SVGAGI (reference sequence).

This chain uses TRBV7-9 with TRBJ2-5; a possible D gene is TRBD2 (5 bases). TRBJ2-1 explains the end of the DNA better; the J call may be wrong. Germline CDR1 SEHNR, CDR2 FQNEAQ (reference sequence). This CDR3 is 15 amino acids long. For the CDR3, the DNA is TGTGCCAGCAGCTTAGGTGGGCGGGCCCAAGAGACCCAGTTCTTC. This encodes CASSLGGRAQETQFF.

Worth noting for this clonotype: A read error is possible here, since a much larger clone lies one base away. The rearrangement joins TRBV28 to TRBJ2-4, with 7 bases identical to TRBD1. The CDR3 has 16 residues. Germline V gene lookup returns CDR1 MDHEN and CDR2 SYDVKM. The CDR3 reads CAGSLQAGGLKNIQYF. The CDR3 DNA follows: TGTGCCGGCAGTTTGCAGGCAGGGGGTCTAAAAAACATTCAGTACTTC. The entire variable domain, with the rest obtained from reference TRBV28 and TRBJ2-4, is as follows: DVKVTQSSRYLVKRTGEKVFLECVQDMDHENMFWYRQDPGLGLRLIYFSYDVKMKEKGDIPEGYSVSREKKERFSLILESASTNQTSMYLCAGSLQAGGLKNIQYFGAGTRLSVL.